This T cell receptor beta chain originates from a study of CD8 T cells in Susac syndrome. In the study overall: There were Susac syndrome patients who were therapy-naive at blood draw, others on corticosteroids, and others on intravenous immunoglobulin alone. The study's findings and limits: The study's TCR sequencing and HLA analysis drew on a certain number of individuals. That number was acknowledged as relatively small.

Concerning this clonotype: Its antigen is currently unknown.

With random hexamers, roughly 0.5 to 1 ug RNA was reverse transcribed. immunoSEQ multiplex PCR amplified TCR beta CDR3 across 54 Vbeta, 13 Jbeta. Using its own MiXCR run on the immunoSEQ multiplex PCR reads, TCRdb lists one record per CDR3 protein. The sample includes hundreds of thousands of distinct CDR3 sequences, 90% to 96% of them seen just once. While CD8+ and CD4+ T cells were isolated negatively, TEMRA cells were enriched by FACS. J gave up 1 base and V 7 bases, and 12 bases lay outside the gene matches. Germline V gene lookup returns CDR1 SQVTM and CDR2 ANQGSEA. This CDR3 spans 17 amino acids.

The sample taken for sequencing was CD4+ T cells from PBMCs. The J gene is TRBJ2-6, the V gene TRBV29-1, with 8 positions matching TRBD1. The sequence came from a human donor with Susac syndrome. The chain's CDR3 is CSAMDRAPPSGANVLTF. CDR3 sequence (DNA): TGCAGCGCAATGGACAGGGCCCCCCCTTCTGGGGCCAACGTCCTGACTTTC.